This T cell receptor (beta chain) was profiled in a study of response to subunit inactivated influenza vaccine (dated by TCRdb to the late 2010s). For context, the study as a whole: The study used deep quantitative T cell receptor repertoire profiling to track responses to a trivalent subunit inactivated influenza vaccine.

The library was obtained by RT-PCR. TCRdb shows the sequencer as Illumina HiSeq 2500. TCRdb reworked the public reads: Q25 trimming with fastp, MiXCR clone assembly, productive beta chains retained. A single entry per CDR3 protein holds the most common genes and DNA from its merged rows. For this sample the table gives some 600,000 distinct CDR3 sequences, of which roughly 15% were detected only once. The ten largest clones add up to 7.6% of the sample. CDR1 and CDR2 are drawn from the germline V gene: SGHVS, FQNEAQ. V is clipped by 0 bases and J by 3 bases, and the sequence between their germline boundaries is 15 bases long. From the cysteine up to the phenylalanine, the CDR3 has a length of 16 residues. Only the CDR3 DNA stays, 48 bases, in frame from base 1. Overall study results and their limits: It was suggested by the authors that each seasonal influenza vaccination may recruit only a limited number of new T cells.

A word on this clonotype: Its cognate antigen has yet to be identified. The input lacks base qualities; no much larger clone sits a single base away.

The sequencing used PBMCs from blood, collected around two weeks before vaccination. This clonotype was sampled from a man in his fifties who received an inactivated influenza vaccine. Donor details come from another sample of the same person, matched by shared clones. The chain uses TRBV7-8 and TRBJ2-7; the D gene lacks a confident call. The CDR3 region has the sequence CASSLAIVSSNYEQYF. DNA sequence: TGTGCCAGCAGCTTAGCCATTGTATCGAGTAACTACGAGCAGTACTTC.